This T cell receptor beta chain was identified during a study of OX40 agonist ivuxolimab in advanced cancers. Study at large: Patients received intravenous ivuxolimab every 2 weeks at 0.01 to 10 mg/kg. Cohort: 80% to 85% men, mean age about 60, aged roughly 23 to 90. Study-wide points: Some patients who did not respond also had low normalized T-cell clonal expansion.

The CDR3 runs to 13 residues. From germline, CDR1 is SGHTA and CDR2 FQGTGA. V lost 2 bases and J lost 7; bases outside the gene matches: 4. Comments on this clone: Its antigen is as yet unknown.

Blood sampling was done at baseline, cycle 4 day 1, and cycle 7 day 1. Assay used: immunoSEQ multiplex PCR; TCRdb lists only in-frame clones, some missing. The sample has 41,000 or so clones; around 73% are singletons. This chain uses TRBV7-3 with TRBJ2-5; 7 bases line up with TRBD2. The clonotype comes from an adult with an advanced solid tumor such as melanoma, head and neck, liver or kidney cancer. The sequencing used CD4+ or CD8+ T cells sorted from blood, collected in a trial of the OX40 agonist ivuxolimab. The CDR3: CASSLSSGGTQYF. As DNA, the CDR3 is TGTGCCAGCAGCTTATCTAGCGGTGGGACCCAGTACTTC.